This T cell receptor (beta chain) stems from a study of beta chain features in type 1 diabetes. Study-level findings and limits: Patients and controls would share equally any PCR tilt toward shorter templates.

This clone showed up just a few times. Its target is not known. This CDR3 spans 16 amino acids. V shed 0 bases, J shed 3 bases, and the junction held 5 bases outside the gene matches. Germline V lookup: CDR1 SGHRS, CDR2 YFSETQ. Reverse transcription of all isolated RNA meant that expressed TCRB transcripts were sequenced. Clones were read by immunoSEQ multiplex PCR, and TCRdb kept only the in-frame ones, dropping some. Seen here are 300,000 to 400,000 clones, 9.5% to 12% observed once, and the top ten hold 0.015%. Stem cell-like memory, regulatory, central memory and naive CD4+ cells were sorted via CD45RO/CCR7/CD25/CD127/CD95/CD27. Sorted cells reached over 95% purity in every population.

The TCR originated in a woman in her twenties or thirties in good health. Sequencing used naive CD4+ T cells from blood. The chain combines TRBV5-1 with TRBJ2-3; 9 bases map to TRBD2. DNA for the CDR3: TGCGCCAGCAGCTTGGGGGCTAGCGGGGTTACAGATACGCAGTATTTT. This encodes CASSLGASGVTDTQYF.